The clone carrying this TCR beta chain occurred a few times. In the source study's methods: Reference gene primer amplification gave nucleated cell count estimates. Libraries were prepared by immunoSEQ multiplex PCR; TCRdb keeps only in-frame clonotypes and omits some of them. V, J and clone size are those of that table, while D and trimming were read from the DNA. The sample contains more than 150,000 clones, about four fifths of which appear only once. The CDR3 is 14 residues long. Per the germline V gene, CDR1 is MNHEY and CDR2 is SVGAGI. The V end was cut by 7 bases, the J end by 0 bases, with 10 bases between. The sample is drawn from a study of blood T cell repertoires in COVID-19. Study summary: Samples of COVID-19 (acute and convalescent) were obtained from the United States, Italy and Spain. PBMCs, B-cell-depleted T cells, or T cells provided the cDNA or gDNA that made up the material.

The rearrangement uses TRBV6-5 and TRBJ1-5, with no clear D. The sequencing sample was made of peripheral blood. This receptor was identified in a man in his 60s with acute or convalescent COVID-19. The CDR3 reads CASTRQDSNQPQHF. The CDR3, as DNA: TGTGCCAGCACCAGGCAGGATAGCAATCAGCCCCAGCATTTT.